The table lists the clone carrying this T cell receptor beta chain with a few counts. The target antigen is unknown. No progression to ophthalmopathy during 18 months of follow-up defined stable disease. Fresh peripheral blood, about 10 ml of it, supplied the PBMCs. This record belongs to a study of T cells in Graves' hyperthyroidism and ophthalmopathy. Amplification of TCR beta CDR3 regions was performed using RNA transcripts as template. A first-round RT-PCR of the TCR CDR3 used the HTBI primer set. TCRdb re-called the multiplex PCR reads through MiXCR, storing one row per CDR3 protein. Counted here are hundreds of thousands of distinct CDR3 sequences, 12% to 15% occurring once; the ten biggest clones make up about a tenth. There are 15 residues in the CDR3. Germline V gene data show CDR1 as MDHEN and CDR2 as SYDVKM. V lost 7 bases and J lost 2, with 12 bases in between. Overall study findings and caveats: Blood samples included most of the expanded thyroid clonotypes exceeding 0.001.

Specimen: blood. V usage is TRBV28 and J usage is TRBJ2-6; D call uncertain. The clonotype originates from a woman aged 18-35 years with Graves' hyperthyroidism. CDR3 DNA sequence: TGTGCCAGCAATTGGGGTACCCCTGGGGCCAACGTCCTGACTTTC. Translating it yields CASNWGTPGANVLTF.